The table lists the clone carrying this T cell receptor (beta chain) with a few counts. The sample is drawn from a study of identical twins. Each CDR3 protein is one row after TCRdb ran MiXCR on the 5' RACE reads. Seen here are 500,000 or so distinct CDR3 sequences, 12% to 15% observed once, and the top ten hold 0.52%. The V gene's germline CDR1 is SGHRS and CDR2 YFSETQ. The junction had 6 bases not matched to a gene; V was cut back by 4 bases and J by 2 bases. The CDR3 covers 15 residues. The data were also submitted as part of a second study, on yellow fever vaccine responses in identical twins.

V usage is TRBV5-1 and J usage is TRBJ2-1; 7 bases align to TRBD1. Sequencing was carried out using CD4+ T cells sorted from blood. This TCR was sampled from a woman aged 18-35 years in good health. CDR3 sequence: CASSPRTGPYNEQFF. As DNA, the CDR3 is TGCGCCAGCAGCCCCCGGACAGGCCCCTACAATGAGCAGTTCTTC. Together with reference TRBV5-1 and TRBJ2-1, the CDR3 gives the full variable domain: KAGVTQTPRYLIKTRGQQVTLSCSPISGHRSVSWYQQTPGQGLQFLFEYFSETQRNKGNFPGRFSGRQFSNSRSEMNVSTLELGDSALYLCASSPRTGPYNEQFFGPGTRLTVL.